The text below deals with one T cell receptor beta chain. Per the study methods: Scientists estimated how many nucleated cells there were by amplifying reference gene primers. The protocol was immunoSEQ multiplex PCR, while the TCRdb copy is restricted to in-frame clones and leaves out a portion. V, J and clone size reflect that table, while D and trimming were determined from the DNA. The sample has under 150,000 clones; around 84% are singletons. This record belongs to a study of blood T cell repertoires in COVID-19. About the study: Samples representing acute and convalescent COVID-19 were sourced from the United States, Italy and Spain. PBMCs, B-cell-depleted T cells, or T cells were the source of the cDNA or gDNA that made up the material.

Between the trimmed V and J ends, which lost 0 bases and 4 bases, there was a span of 8 bases. CDR3 length: 14 amino acids. The V gene's germline CDR1 is LGHNA and CDR2 YSLEER. The receptor was derived from a woman older than 75 with acute or convalescent COVID-19. The chain uses TRBV4-3 and TRBJ2-3; a possible D gene is TRBD2 (6 bases). Source material: peripheral blood. CDR3 amino acids: CASSQDRRADTQYF. CDR3 sequence (DNA): TGCGCCAGCAGCCAAGATAGGAGGGCAGATACGCAGTATTTT.